What follows are 31 T cell receptor beta chains derived from one specimen sequenced in a study of response to subunit inactivated influenza vaccine. One entry per CDR3 protein, called by TCRdb with MiXCR from the RT-PCR reads. Of 530,000 or so distinct CDR3 sequences listed, 14% are singletons. The sample was PBMCs from blood, taken about 11 days after vaccination. All receptors come from a man aged 50-59 years who received an inactivated influenza vaccine.

This clonotype occurred a few times. This chain links TRBV27 with TRBJ2-2; D perhaps matches TRBD2 (6 bases). The V gene lost 6 bases and the J gene lost 0 bases, with 14 bases spanning the gap. Looked up from germline, CDR1 is MNHEY and CDR2 is SMNVEV (reference sequence). CDR3 length: 16 residues. CDR3 sequence reads: CASRPGTGTNTGELFF. The CDR3 bases are TGTGCCAGCAGACCAGGGACTGGGACGAACACCGGGGAGCTGTTTTTT.

The rearrangement uses TRBV12-3 or TRBV12-4 and TRBJ2-3; 14 bases line up with TRBD2. The CDR3 length is 15 residues. Trimming cost V 5 bases and J 5 bases; bases outside gene matches: 3. Written as DNA, the CDR3 is TGTGCCAGCAGTATCGGGACTAGCGGGGGAGATACGCAGTATTTT. Its protein product is CASSIGTSGGDTQYF.

The rearrangement joins TRBV21-1 to TRBJ1-2. TRBV21-1 is given as a pseudogene. This CDR3 has 14 residues. CDR3 sequence reads: CASSNDYFSYGYTF. CDR3 coding DNA: TGTGCCAGCAGCAACGATTACTTCTCCTATGGCTACACCTTC.

This chain connects TRBV9 to TRBJ2-5; D not certain. The CDR3 loop spans 12 amino acids. Germline V gene lookup returns CDR1 SGDLS and CDR2 YYNGEE. V was pared by 3 bases and J by 0 bases, with 3 bases between. CDR3 DNA sequence: TGTGCCAGCAGCGCACACCAAGAGACCCAGTACTTC. Its protein is CASSAHQETQYF.

This clonotype showed up just a few times. The genes are TRBV6-2 or TRBV6-3 and TRBJ2-1; perhaps TRBD1 as D (6 bases). Germline values: CDR1 MNHEY, CDR2 SVGEGT. The CDR3 has 15 residues. Trimming stripped 6 bases from V and 4 bases from J, with 16 bases between. CDR3 sequence reads: CASRTAGARYNEQFF. Written as DNA, the CDR3 is TGTGCCAGCAGGACCGCAGGGGCGAGGTACAATGAGCAGTTCTTC.

In this sample, this clonotype turned up a few times. This chain connects TRBV3-1 to TRBJ2-1; TRBD1 agrees at 8 bases. CDR3 length: 12 residues. The J segment lost 15 bases and the V segment lost 4 bases, leaving 8 bases of the junction unmatched. Germline V gene sequence: CDR1 LGHDT, CDR2 YNNKEL (reference sequence). The CDR3 protein is CASSPGTGGLFF. CDR3 DNA: TGTGCCAGCAGCCCTGGGACAGGAGGTCTGTTCTTC.

V is TRBV5-5 and J is TRBJ2-1, with TRBD2 as a possible D gene (6 bases). V lost 8 bases and J 2 bases, leaving 17 bases between the germline ends. Germline CDR1 is SGHKS and CDR2 is YYEKEE (reference sequence). This CDR3 comprises 15 residues. The CDR3 DNA is TGTGCCAGTGGGGTTCAGGCGGGGACCTACAATGAGCAGTTCTTC. Translating it yields CASGVQAGTYNEQFF.

This chain uses TRBV11-2 with TRBJ2-1, with D perhaps matching TRBD1 or TRBD2 (6 bases each). This CDR3 is built from 15 residues. Germline V CDR1 and CDR2: SGHAT, FQNNGV. The V end lost 6 bases, the J end lost 4 bases, and 16 bases lay between the germline ends. The CDR3 region has the DNA TGTGCCAGCAGGGGTTGGGGGGCCCGGTACAATGAGCAGTTCTTC. Its protein product is CASRGWGARYNEQFF. Full variable domain (remainder filled in from reference TRBV11-2 and TRBJ2-1): EAGVAQSPRYKIIEKRQSVAFWCNPISGHATLYWYQQILGQGPKLLIQFQNNGVVDDSQLPKDRFSAERLKGVDSTLKIQPAKLEDSAVYLCASRGWGARYNEQFFGPGTRLTVL.

There are a few counts of this clonotype. The chain employs TRBV6-2 or TRBV6-3 and TRBJ2-2; TRBD2 might be the D (6 bases). This CDR3 spans 13 amino acids. Germline CDR1 and CDR2: MNHEY and SVGEGT. The V end lost 11 bases, the J end lost 6 bases, and 16 bases lay between the germline ends. The CDR3 DNA sequence: TGTGCCGTCAGTGGATGGGGGGCCGGGGAGCTGTTTTTT. Translating gives CAVSGWGAGELFF.

This clonotype was counted only a few times. V usage is TRBV20-1 and J usage is TRBJ2-5; 11 nucleotides agree with TRBD2. The germline V gene has CDR1 DFQATT and CDR2 SNEGSKA (reference sequence). The CDR3 length is 15 residues. Losses at the gene ends were 0 bases for V and 5 bases for J; bases not matched to a gene: 5. The CDR3, as DNA: TGCAGTGCTAGAGATAGCGGGAGGGCCGAGGAGACCCAGTACTTC. Amino acid sequence: CSARDSGRAEETQYF.

The rearrangement links TRBV20-1 to TRBJ2-1; 7 bases line up with TRBD2. Germline lookup yields CDR1 DFQATT and CDR2 SNEGSKA (reference sequence). With 3 bases clipped from V and 4 bases from J, the junction kept 3 bases outside the gene matches. CDR3 length: 13 amino acids. As DNA, the CDR3 is TGCAGTGCTAGTGTTAGCGGGTACAATGAGCAGTTCTTC. Protein: CSASVSGYNEQFF.

This clonotype showed up just a few times. This chain connects TRBV4-2 to TRBJ1-2; TRBD1 aligns across 10 bases. The CDR3 length is 16 residues. Germline V CDR1 and CDR2: LGHNA, YNFKEQ. Trimming cost V 4 bases and J 2 bases; bases outside gene matches: 7. The chain's CDR3 is CASSRESGQGNYGYTF. The CDR3 DNA reads TGTGCCAGCAGCCGCGAATCGGGACAGGGGAACTATGGCTACACCTTC.

This clonotype was detected only a few times. J is TRBJ2-1 and V is TRBV12-3 or TRBV12-4; D perhaps matches TRBD1 (5 bases). The CDR3 loop spans 15 amino acids. Trimming took off 1 base at V and 7 bases at J, with 14 bases between the two ends. This CDR3 reads CASSLGPGLNNEQFF. DNA for the CDR3: TGTGCCAGCAGTTTAGGTCCAGGGCTTAATAATGAGCAGTTCTTC.

There are many counts of this clonotype. The chain recombines TRBV5-1 with TRBJ2-2; 12 bases match TRBD2. Germline V CDR1 and CDR2: SGHRS, YFSETQ. The J segment lost 1 base and the V segment lost 0 bases, leaving 10 bases of the junction unmatched. The CDR3 is 20 residues long. The CDR3 DNA reads as TGCGCCAGCAGCTTGGACCTACGCCCGGGACTAGCGGGGAACACCGGGGAGCTGTTTTTT. Protein: CASSLDLRPGLAGNTGELFF.

The chain employs TRBV20-1 and TRBJ2-7; 9 bases match TRBD2. Unmatched junction bases numbered 6, after V lost 3 bases and J lost 3 bases. This CDR3 contains 14 residues. From germline, CDR1 is DFQATT and CDR2 SNEGSKA (reference sequence). This CDR3 reads CSARFAGGFYEQYF. The CDR3 region has the DNA TGCAGTGCTAGGTTTGCGGGAGGGTTCTACGAGCAGTACTTC.

There are a few counts of this clonotype. The rearrangement joins TRBV5-1 to TRBJ2-7; D may correspond to TRBD1 or TRBD2 (6 bases each). Germline assignment: CDR1 SGHRS and CDR2 YFSETQ. The V end was cut by 2 bases, the J end by 4 bases, with 13 bases between. CDR3 length: 14 residues. The CDR3 sequence: CASSFNEGGYEQYF. The CDR3, as DNA: TGCGCCAGCAGCTTCAACGAGGGGGGTTACGAGCAGTACTTC.

This clonotype was counted only a few times. The chain is built from TRBV6-1 and TRBJ1-1, with 8 bases that match TRBD1. Germline CDR1 MNHNS, CDR2 SASEGT. J gave up 4 bases and V 6 bases, and 10 bases lay outside the gene matches. The CDR3 loop spans 15 amino acids. The CDR3 DNA reads as TGTGCCAGCAGAGTACAGGGGGATCGGCGCACTGAAGCTTTCTTT. Translation: CASRVQGDRRTEAFF.

This clonotype was seen only a few times. The rearrangement joins TRBV28 to TRBJ1-6; 9 nucleotides align to TRBD1. Trimming took 6 bases from V and 10 from J; bases not matched to a gene: 7. Germline loops: CDR1 MDHEN, CDR2 SYDVKM. The CDR3 totals 14 residues. The CDR3 here is CASRPGTGFSPLHF. CDR3 DNA: TGTGCCAGCAGACCCGGGACAGGGTTCTCACCCCTCCACTTT.

The J gene is TRBJ2-2, the V gene TRBV20-1, with 14 nucleotides matching TRBD2. With V trimmed by 0 bases and J by 3 bases, 6 bases remained unmatched. The CDR3 is 18 residues long. Germline lookup yields CDR1 DFQATT and CDR2 SNEGSKA (reference sequence). CDR3 DNA: TGCAGTGCTAGAGATGGACTAGCGGGAGGAGCGGACACCGGGGAGCTGTTTTTT. Its translation is CSARDGLAGGADTGELFF.

This clonotype has just a few counts. The V gene is TRBV21-1, the J gene TRBJ2-7. TRBV21-1 constitutes a pseudogene. This CDR3 is built from 13 residues. The CDR3 region has the DNA TGTGCCAGCAGCAGTCGGAGTACCTACGAGCAGTACTTC. This gives the protein CASSSRSTYEQYF.

This clonotype was seen only a few times. The chain has TRBV19 and TRBJ2-7, with 8 bases identical to TRBD1. After removal of 1 base from V and 3 bases from J, the junction contained 2 bases not matched to a gene. The CDR3 consists of 14 residues. Germline CDR1 is LNHDA and CDR2 is SQIVND (reference sequence). This chain's CDR3 is CASSIGTGRYEQYF. In DNA, the CDR3 is TGTGCCAGTAGTATAGGGACAGGGCGCTACGAGCAGTACTTC.

The chain has TRBV12-3 or TRBV12-4 and TRBJ2-5; TRBD2 matches 9 bases. V dropped 3 bases and J dropped 2; count of bases not matched to a gene: 7. The CDR3 totals 16 residues. Here the CDR3 DNA reads TGTGCCAGCAGTTTGTCAGCGGGGGGTCCTCAAGAGACCCAGTACTTC. This sequence encodes CASSLSAGGPQETQYF.

Ten or more counts support this clonotype. CDR3 bases: TGTGCCAGCAGCCCCTATGGCGGCGGAACCTACGAGCAGTACTTC. This sequence encodes CASSPYGGGTYEQYF. This sequence joins TRBV7-9 and TRBJ2-7; unclear D gene. Trimming took off 5 bases at V and 2 bases at J, with 16 bases between the two ends. The CDR3 sequence is 15 residues long. CDR1 and CDR2 (germline): SEHNR, FQNEAQ (reference sequence).

The V call is TRBV5-1, the J call TRBJ2-7; 11 bases match TRBD2. V was clipped by 2 bases and J by 1 base; unmatched bases: 5. CDR1 is SGHRS and CDR2 is YFSETQ in the germline V gene. The CDR3 runs to 16 residues. CDR3 coding DNA: TGCGCCAGCAGCTTAGGAGGGACTAGCGGATCCTACGAGCAGTACTTC. This translates into CASSLGGTSGSYEQYF.

This clonotype has a count of ten or more. The chain employs TRBV28 and TRBJ2-7; 7 bases line up with TRBD1. Germline CDR1 and CDR2: MDHEN and SYDVKM. V was pared by 2 bases and J by 3 bases, with 7 bases of the junction left unmatched. This CDR3 comprises 15 residues. The CDR3 region has the DNA TGTGCCAGCAGTTTACCCACAGGGGTAAACTACGAGCAGTACTTC. As protein: CASSLPTGVNYEQYF.

A few counts support this clonotype. This sequence joins TRBV12-3 or TRBV12-4 and TRBJ1-5; 7 bases line up with TRBD1. The V gene end was trimmed by 5 bases and the J gene end by 9 bases; junction bases not matched to a gene: 7. CDR3 size: 13 residues. CDR3 sequence reads: CASSRLSGGPQHF. CDR3 coding DNA: TGTGCCAGCAGTAGACTCTCAGGGGGGCCCCAGCATTTT.

This clonotype was detected only a few times. V and J are TRBV20-1 and TRBJ2-1; 10 nucleotides agree with TRBD2. J was trimmed by 9 bases and V by 6 bases; bases with no gene match: 5. Germline assignment: CDR1 DFQATT and CDR2 SNEGSKA (reference sequence). CDR3 size: 12 residues. The CDR3 DNA follows: TGCAGTGCACGAGCGGGAGGGTTTGAGCAGTTCTTC. Residues: CSARAGGFEQFF.

J is TRBJ2-3 and V is TRBV9; 8 bases match TRBD1. The germline CDR1 and CDR2 sequences are SGDLS and YYNGEE. The CDR3 spans 17 residues. J lost 6 bases, V lost 0 bases, and 12 bases had no gene match. DNA of the CDR3: TGTGCCAGCAGCGTAGCTGGCGCTACAGGGGGATGGGATACGCAGTATTTT. Protein sequence: CASSVAGATGGWDTQYF.

V is TRBV12-3 or TRBV12-4 and J is TRBJ2-5; D is ambiguous. The length of the CDR3 is 13 residues. Trimming pared 3 bases from V and 1 base from J, leaving 6 bases between. CDR3 amino acids: CASSFPPQETQYF. For the CDR3, the DNA is TGTGCCAGCAGTTTCCCGCCCCAAGAGACCCAGTACTTC.

The J gene is TRBJ2-2, the V gene TRBV7-2, with D possibly matching TRBD1 (5 bases). The CDR3 runs to 16 residues. V lost 0 bases, J lost 0 bases, and 8 bases lay in between. The V gene's germline CDR1 is SGHTA and CDR2 FQGNSA. Here the CDR3 DNA reads TGTGCCAGCAGCTTAGCCGGACACACGAACACCGGGGAGCTGTTTTTT. As protein: CASSLAGHTNTGELFF. The complete variable domain, with remaining parts taken from reference TRBV7-2 and TRBJ2-2, reads GAGVSQSPSNKVTEKGKDVELRCDPISGHTALYWYRQSLGQGLEFLIYFQGNSAPDKSGLPSDRFSAERTGGSVSTLTIQRTQQEDSAVYLCASSLAGHTNTGELFFGEGSRLTVL.

In DNA form, the CDR3 reads TGTGCCAGCAGTTGGGAAGGGACAGTCTACAATGAGCAGTTCTTC. Translation: CASSWEGTVYNEQFF. This chain links TRBV27 with TRBJ2-1; 7 nucleotides align to TRBD1. CDR1 is MNHEY, CDR2 SMNVEV, per germline (reference sequence). Unmatched junction bases numbered 6, after V lost 4 bases and J lost 3 bases. The CDR3 is 15 amino acids.